Described below is a single T cell receptor (beta chain) sequence and its context. Its antigen remains unidentified. The protocol was immunoSEQ multiplex PCR, while the TCRdb copy is restricted to in-frame clones and leaves out a portion. The sample has under 140,000 clones; approximately 90% are singletons. The data stem from a study of T cell responses to AZD1222 COVID-19 vaccine. Overall study: Second-dose intervals of approximately 4 or approximately 12 weeks were pooled. Study-level points and caveats: Possibly, clonal diversity was underestimated; donors were largely white British and included more females. Close to half of all spike-specific TCRs reportedly target regions of the variants that are unmutated.

The clonotype originates from an adult in good health. Sequenced material: peripheral blood, taken on day 0 of AZD1222 vaccination.

The CDR3 region is CASSEDRVDEQYF. In nucleotides, the CDR3 is TGTGCCAGCAGTGAAGACAGGGTCGACGAGCAGTACTTC. The rearrangement uses TRBV2 and TRBJ2-7; perhaps TRBD1 as D (6 bases). Germline V gene lookup returns CDR1 SNHLY and CDR2 FYNNEI. This CDR3 contains 13 residues. V lost 1 base and J 5 bases, leaving 9 bases between the germline ends.